The clone carrying this T cell receptor beta chain was seen once. The sample is drawn from a study of cytomegalovirus exposure and HLA in healthy donors. The CDR3 contains 13 residues. Trimming pared 2 bases from V and 14 bases from J, leaving 18 bases between. Germline-derived CDR1 and CDR2 are KGHSH and LQKENI. PCR used 60 Vbeta primers and 13 Jbeta primers. Only in-frame clones appear in the TCRdb table, and some are missing; sequencing was by immunoSEQ multiplex PCR. The sample consists of 200,000 to 250,000 clones, about 80% of them appearing once. The chain carries TRBV18 and TRBJ1-2; perhaps TRBD1 as D (6 bases). The origin of this receptor is a woman between 40 and 50 years old in good health and CMV-seropositive. Sequencing was done on a sample of PBMCs. The CDR3 region is CASSPEPQGRRTF. In DNA form, the CDR3 reads TGTGCCAGCTCACCAGAACCACAGGGTCGGAGGACCTTC.